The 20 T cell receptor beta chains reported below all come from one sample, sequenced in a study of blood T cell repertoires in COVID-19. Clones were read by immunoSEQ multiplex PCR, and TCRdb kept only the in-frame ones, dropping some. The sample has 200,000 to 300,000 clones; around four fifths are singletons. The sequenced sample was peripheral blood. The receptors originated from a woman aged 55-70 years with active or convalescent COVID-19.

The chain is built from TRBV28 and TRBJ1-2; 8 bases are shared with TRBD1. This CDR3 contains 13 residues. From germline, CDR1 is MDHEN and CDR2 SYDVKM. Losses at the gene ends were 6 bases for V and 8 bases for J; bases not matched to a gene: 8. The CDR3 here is CASRRTTGEGYTF. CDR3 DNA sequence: TGTGCCAGCAGACGAACGACAGGGGAGGGCTACACCTTC.

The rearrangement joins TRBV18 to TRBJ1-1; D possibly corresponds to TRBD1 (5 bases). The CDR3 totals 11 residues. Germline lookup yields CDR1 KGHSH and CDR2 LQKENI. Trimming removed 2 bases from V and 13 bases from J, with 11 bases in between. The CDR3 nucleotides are TGTGCCAGCTCACCAGGGGACGGGAGTTTCTTT. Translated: CASSPGDGSFF.

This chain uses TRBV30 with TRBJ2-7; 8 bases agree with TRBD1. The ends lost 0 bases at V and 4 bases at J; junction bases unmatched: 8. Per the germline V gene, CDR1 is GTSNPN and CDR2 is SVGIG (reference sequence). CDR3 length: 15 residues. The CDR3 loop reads CAWSVAGQGLYEQYF. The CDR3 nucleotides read TGTGCCTGGAGTGTCGCTGGACAGGGTCTATACGAGCAGTACTTC.

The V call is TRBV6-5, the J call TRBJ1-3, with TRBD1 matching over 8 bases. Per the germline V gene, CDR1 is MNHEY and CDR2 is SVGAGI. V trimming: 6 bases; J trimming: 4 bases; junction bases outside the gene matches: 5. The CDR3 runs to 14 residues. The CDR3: CASSAGGWGNTIYF. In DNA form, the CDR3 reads TGTGCCAGCAGCGCAGGGGGCTGGGGAAACACCATATATTTT.

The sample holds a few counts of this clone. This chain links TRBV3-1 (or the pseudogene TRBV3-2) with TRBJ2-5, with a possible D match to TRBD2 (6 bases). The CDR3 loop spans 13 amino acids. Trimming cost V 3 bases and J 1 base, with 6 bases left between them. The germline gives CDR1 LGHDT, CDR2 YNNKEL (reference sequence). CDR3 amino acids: CASSHGGQETQYF. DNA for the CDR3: TGTGCCAGCAGCCACGGGGGCCAAGAGACCCAGTACTTC.

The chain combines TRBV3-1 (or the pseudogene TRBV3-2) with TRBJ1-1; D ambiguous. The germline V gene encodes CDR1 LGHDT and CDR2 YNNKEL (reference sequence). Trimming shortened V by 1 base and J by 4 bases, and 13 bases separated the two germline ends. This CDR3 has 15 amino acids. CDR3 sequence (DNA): TGTGCCAGCAGCCAAGCTGTTCCGGGTATCACTGAAGCTTTCTTT. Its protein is CASSQAVPGITEAFF.

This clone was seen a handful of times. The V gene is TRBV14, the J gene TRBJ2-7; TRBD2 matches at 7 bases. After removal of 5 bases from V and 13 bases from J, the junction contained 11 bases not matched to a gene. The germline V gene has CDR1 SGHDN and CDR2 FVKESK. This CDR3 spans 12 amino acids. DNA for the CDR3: TGTGCCAGCAGCTCAAGCGGGACTGGACTATACTTC. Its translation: CASSSSGTGLYF.

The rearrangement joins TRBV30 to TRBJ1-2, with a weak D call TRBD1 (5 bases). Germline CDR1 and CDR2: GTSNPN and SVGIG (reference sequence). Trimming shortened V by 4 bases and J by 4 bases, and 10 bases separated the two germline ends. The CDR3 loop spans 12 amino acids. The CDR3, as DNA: TGTGCCTGGATGCGGGGCGCCTATGGCTACACCTTC. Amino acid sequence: CAWMRGAYGYTF.

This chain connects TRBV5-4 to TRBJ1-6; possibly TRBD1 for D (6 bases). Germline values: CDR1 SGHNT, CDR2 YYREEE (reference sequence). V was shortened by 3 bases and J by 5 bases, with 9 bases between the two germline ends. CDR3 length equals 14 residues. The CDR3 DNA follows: TGTGCCAGCAGCTGGACAGTTAATAATTCACCCCTCCACTTT. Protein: CASSWTVNNSPLHF.

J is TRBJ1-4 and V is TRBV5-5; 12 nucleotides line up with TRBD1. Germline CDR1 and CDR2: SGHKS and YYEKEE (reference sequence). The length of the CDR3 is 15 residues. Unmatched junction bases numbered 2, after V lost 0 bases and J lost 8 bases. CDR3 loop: CASSLEGTGGEKLFF. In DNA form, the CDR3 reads TGTGCCAGCAGCTTGGAGGGGACAGGGGGCGAAAAACTGTTTTTT.

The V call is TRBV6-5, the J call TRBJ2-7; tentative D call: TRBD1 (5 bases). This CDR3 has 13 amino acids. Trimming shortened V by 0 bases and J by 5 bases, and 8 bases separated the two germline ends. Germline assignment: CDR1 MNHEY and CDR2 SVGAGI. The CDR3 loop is CASSYSKGNEQYF. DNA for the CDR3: TGTGCCAGCAGTTACTCGAAGGGGAACGAGCAGTACTTC.

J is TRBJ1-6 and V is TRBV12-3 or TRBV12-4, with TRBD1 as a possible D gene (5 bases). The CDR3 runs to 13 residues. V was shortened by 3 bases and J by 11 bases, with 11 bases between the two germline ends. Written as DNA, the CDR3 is TGTGCCAGCAGTTTCAACCAGGGTCCACCCCTCCACTTT. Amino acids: CASSFNQGPPLHF.

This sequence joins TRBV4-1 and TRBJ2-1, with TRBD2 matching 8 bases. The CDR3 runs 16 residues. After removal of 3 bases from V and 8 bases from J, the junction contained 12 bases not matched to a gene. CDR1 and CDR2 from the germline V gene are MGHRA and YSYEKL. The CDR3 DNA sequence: TGCGCCAGCAGCCATCAACAGGGACTAGGACCAGATGAGCAGTTCTTC. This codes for CASSHQQGLGPDEQFF.

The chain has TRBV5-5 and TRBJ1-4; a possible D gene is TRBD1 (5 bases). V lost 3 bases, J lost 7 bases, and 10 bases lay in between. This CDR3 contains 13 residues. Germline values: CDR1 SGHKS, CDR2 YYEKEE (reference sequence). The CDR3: CASSWTGGEKLFF. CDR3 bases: TGTGCCAGCAGCTGGACGGGGGGTGAAAAACTGTTTTTT.

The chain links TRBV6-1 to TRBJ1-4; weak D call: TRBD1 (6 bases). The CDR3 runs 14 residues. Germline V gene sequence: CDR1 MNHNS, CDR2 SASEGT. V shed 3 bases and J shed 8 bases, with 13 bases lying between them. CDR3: CASSEGGAQEKLFF. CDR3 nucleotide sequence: TGTGCCAGCAGTGAGGGGGGGGCGCAGGAAAAACTGTTTTTT.

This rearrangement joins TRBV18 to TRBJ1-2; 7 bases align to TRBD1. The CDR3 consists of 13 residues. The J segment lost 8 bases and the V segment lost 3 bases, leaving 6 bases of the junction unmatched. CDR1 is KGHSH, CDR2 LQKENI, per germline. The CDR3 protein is CASSPGGGGGYTF. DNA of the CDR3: TGTGCCAGCTCACCGGGTGGAGGGGGCGGCTACACCTTC.

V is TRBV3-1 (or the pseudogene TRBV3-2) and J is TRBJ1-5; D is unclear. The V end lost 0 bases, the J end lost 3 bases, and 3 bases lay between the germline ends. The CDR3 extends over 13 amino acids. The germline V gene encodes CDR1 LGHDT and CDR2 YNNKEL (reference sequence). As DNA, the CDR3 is TGTGCCAGCAGCCAAGATTACAATCAGCCCCAGCATTTT. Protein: CASSQDYNQPQHF.

CDR3 bases: TGCAGCGCTTCAATCGAGAGGTCCGCAGATACGCAGTATTTT. This translates into CSASIERSADTQYF. The chain uses TRBV29-1 and TRBJ2-3; unclear D gene. V lost 7 bases to trimming and J lost 4 bases, with 18 bases between them. Germline V gene sequence: CDR1 SQVTM, CDR2 ANQGSEA. The CDR3 covers 14 residues.

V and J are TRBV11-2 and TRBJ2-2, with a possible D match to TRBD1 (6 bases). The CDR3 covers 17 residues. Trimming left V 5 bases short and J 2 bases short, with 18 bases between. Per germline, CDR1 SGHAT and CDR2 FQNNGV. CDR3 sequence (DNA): TGTGCCAGCAGCGAGGGAAGGGGGATACCCAACACCGGGGAGCTGTTTTTT. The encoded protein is CASSEGRGIPNTGELFF.

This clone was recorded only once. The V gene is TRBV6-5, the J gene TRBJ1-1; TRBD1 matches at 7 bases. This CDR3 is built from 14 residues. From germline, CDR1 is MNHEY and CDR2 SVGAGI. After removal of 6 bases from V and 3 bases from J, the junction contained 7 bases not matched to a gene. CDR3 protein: CASSPTGMYTEAFF. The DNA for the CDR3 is TGTGCCAGCAGCCCGACAGGGATGTACACTGAAGCTTTCTTT.